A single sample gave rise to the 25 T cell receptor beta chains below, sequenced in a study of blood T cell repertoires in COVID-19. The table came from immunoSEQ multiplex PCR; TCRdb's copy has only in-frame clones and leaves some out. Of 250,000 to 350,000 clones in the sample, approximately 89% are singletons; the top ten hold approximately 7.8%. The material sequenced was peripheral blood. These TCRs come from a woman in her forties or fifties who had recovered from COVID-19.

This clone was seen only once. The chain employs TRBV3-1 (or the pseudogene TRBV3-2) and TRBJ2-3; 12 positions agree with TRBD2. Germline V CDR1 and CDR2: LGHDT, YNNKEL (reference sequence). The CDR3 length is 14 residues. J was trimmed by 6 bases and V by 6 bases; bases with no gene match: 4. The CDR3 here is CASSTSGGYDTQYF. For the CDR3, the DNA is TGTGCCAGCAGTACTAGCGGGGGGTACGATACGCAGTATTTT.

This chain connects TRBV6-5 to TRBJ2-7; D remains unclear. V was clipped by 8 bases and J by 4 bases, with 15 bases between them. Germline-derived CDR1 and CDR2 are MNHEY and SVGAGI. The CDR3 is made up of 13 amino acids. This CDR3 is CASGLRFTYEQYF. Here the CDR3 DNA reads TGTGCCAGCGGGCTACGGTTTACGTACGAGCAGTACTTC.

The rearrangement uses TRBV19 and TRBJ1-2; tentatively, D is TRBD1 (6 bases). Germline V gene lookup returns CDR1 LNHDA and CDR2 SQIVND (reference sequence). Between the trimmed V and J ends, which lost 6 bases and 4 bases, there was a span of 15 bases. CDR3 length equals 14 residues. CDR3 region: CASSQTGVAYGYTF. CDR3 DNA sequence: TGTGCCAGTAGCCAGACAGGAGTCGCCTATGGCTACACCTTC.

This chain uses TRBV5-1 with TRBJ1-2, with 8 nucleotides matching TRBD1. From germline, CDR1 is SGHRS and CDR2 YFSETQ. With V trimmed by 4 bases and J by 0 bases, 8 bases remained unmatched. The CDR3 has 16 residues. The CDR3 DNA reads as TGCGCCAGCAGCGCGGGGACAGGTCGAGCTAACTATGGCTACACCTTC. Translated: CASSAGTGRANYGYTF.

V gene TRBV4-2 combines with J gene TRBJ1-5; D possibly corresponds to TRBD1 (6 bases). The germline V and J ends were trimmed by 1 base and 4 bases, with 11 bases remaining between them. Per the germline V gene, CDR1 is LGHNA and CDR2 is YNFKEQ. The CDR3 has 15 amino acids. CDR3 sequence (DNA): TGTGCCAGCAGCCAAGTGACAGGAGTGAATCAGCCCCAGCATTTT. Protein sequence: CASSQVTGVNQPQHF.

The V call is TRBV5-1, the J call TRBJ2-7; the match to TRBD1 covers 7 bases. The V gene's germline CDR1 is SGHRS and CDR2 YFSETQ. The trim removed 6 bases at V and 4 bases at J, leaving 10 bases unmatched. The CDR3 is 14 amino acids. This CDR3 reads CASTPPDRAYEQYF. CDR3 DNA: TGCGCCAGCACCCCCCCCGACAGGGCGTACGAGCAGTACTTC. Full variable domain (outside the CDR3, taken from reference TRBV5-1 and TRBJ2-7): KAGVTQTPRYLIKTRGQQVTLSCSPISGHRSVSWYQQTPGQGLQFLFEYFSETQRNKGNFPGRFSGRQFSNSRSEMNVSTLELGDSALYLCASTPPDRAYEQYFGPGTRLTVT.

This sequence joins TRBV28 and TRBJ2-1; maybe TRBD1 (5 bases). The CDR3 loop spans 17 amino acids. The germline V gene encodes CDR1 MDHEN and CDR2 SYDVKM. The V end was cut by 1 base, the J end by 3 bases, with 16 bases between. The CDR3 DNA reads TGTGCCAGCAGTTTATACCTCTCGGACACCCTCTACAATGAGCAGTTCTTC. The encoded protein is CASSLYLSDTLYNEQFF.

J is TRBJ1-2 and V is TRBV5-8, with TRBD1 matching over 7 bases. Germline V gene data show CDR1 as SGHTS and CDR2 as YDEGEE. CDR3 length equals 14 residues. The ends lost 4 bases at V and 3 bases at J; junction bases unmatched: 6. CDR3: CASSQQGLDYGYTF. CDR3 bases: TGTGCCAGCAGCCAACAGGGGTTGGACTATGGCTACACCTTC.

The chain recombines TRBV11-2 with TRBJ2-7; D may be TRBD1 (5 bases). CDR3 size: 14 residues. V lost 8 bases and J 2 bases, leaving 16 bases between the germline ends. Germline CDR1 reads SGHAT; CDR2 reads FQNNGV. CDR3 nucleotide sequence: TGTGCCAGCTCAGTGGGGCTCCTCACCTACGAGCAGTACTTC. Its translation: CASSVGLLTYEQYF.

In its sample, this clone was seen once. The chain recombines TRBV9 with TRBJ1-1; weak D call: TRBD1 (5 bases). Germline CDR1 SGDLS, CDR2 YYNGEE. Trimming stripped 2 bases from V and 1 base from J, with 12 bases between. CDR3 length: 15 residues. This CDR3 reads CASSVQSTGNTEAFF. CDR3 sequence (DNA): TGTGCCAGCAGCGTTCAAAGCACAGGGAACACTGAAGCTTTCTTT.

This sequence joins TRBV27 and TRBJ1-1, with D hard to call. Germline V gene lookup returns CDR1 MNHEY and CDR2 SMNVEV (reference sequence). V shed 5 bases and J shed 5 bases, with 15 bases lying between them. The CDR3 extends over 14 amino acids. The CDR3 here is CASSRQRDGTEAFF. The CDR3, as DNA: TGTGCCAGCAGTCGTCAGAGGGATGGGACTGAAGCTTTCTTT.

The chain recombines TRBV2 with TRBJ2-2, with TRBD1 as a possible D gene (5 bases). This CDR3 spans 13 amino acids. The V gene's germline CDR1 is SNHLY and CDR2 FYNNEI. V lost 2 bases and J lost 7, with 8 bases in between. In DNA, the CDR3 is TGTGCCAGCAGTGAAAGGGGCCTCGGGGAGCTGTTTTTT. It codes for CASSERGLGELFF.

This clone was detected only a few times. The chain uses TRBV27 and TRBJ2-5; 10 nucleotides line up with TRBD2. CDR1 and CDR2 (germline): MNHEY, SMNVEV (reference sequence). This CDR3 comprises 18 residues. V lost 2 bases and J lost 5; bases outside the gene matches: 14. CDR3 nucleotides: TGTGCCAGCAGTTTAAGGCCCCCCGGACTAGCGGATGCGGAGACCCAGTACTTC. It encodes CASSLRPPGLADAETQYF.

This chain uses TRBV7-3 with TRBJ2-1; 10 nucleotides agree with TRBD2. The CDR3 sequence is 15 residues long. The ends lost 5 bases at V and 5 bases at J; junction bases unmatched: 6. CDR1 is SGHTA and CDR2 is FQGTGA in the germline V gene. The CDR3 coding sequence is TGTGCCAGCAGCCAAGGGGGACTAGCGAACAATGAGCAGTTCTTC. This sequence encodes CASSQGGLANNEQFF.

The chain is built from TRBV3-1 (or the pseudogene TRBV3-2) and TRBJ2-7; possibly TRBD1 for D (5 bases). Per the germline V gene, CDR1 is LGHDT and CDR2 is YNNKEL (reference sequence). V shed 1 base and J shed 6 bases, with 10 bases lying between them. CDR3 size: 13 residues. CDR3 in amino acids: CASSQGTSGEQYF. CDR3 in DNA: TGTGCCAGCAGCCAAGGGACATCTGGCGAGCAGTACTTC.

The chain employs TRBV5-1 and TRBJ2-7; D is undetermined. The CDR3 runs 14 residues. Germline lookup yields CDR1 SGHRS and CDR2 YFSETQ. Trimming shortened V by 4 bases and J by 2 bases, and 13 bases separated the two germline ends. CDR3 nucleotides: TGCGCCAGCAGCCCGGTTGGCAGGCCCTACGAGCAGTACTTC. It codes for CASSPVGRPYEQYF.

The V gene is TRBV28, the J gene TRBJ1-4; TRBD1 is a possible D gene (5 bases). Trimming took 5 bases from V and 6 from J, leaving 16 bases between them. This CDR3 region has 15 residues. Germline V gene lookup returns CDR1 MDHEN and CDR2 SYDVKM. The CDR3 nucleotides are TGTGCCAGCAGTCCCGGGGGTTTAGGGGATGAAAAACTGTTTTTT. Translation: CASSPGGLGDEKLFF.

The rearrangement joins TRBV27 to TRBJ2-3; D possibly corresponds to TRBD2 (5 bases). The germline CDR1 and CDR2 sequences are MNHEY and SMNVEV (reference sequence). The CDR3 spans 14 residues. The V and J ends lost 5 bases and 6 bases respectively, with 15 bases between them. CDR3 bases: TGTGCCAGCAGTAGCCCCACGACGGGGGATACGCAGTATTTT. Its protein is CASSSPTTGDTQYF.

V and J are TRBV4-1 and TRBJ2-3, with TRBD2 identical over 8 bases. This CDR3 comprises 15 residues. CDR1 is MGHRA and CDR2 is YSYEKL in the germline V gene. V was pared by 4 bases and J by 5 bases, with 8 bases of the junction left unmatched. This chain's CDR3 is CASSPQRGSGDTQYF. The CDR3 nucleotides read TGCGCCAGCAGCCCACAGCGGGGGTCAGGAGATACGCAGTATTTT.

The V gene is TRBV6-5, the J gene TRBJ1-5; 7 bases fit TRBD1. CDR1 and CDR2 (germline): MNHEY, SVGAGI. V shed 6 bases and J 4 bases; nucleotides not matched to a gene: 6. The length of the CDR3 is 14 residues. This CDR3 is CASRPDRDNQPQHF. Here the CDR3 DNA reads TGTGCCAGCAGGCCTGACAGGGATAATCAGCCCCAGCATTTT.

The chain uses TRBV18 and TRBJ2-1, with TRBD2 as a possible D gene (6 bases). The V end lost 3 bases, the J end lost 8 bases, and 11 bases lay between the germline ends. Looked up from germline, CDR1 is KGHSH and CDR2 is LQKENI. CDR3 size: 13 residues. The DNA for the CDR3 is TGTGCCAGCTCACCCCCCGGGGGATATGAGCAGTTCTTC. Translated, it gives CASSPPGGYEQFF.

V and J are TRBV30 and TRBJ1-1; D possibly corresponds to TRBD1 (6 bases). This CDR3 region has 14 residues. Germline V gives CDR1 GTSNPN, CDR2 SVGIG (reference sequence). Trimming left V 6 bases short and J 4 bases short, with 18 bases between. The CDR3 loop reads CACHPTGPVTEAFF. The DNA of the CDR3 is TGTGCCTGCCATCCTACAGGGCCCGTCACTGAAGCTTTCTTT.

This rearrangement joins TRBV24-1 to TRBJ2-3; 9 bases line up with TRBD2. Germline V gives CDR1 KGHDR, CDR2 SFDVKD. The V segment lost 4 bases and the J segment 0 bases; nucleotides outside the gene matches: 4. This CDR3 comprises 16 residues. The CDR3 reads CATSDRLADSTDTQYF. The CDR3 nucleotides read TGTGCCACCAGTGACCGACTAGCGGATAGCACAGATACGCAGTATTTT.

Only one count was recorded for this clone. CDR3 sequence reads: CASSLNSGPDTQYF. The CDR3 bases are TGTGCCAGCAGCTTAAATTCGGGTCCCGATACGCAGTATTTT. The chain links TRBV7-3 to TRBJ2-3; unclear D gene. Germline CDR1 SGHTA, CDR2 FQGTGA. V lost 1 base, J lost 6 bases, and 11 bases lay in between. This CDR3 region has 14 residues.

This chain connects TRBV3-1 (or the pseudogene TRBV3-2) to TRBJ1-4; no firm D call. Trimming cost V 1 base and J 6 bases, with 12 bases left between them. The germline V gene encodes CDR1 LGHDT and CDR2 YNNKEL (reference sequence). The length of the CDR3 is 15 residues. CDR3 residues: CASSQVGSGHEKLFF. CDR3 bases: TGTGCCAGCAGCCAAGTTGGGAGTGGACATGAAAAACTGTTTTTT.